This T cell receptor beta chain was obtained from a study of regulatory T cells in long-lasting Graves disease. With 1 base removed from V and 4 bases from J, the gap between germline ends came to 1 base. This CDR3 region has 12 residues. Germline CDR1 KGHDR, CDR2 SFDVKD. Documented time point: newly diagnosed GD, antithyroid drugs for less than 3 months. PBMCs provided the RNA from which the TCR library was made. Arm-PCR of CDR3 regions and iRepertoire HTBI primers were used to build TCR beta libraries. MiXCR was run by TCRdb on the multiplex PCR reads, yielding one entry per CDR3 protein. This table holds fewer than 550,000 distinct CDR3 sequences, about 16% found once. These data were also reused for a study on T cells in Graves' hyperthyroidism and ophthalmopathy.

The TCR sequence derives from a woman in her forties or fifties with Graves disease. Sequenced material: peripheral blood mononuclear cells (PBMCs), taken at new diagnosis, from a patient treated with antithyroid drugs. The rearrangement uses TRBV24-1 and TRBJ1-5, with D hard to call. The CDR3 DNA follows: TGTGCCACCAGTGATTTTAATCAGCCCCAGCATTTT. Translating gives CATSDFNQPQHF.